Below, one T cell receptor beta chain is given with its context. The data derive from a study of patients and donors after allogeneic stem cell transplantation. Trimming took 1 base from V and 1 from J, leaving 4 bases between them. The CDR3 is 12 residues long. Germline CDR1 reads GTSNPN; CDR2 reads SVGIG (reference sequence). TCRdb redid the calling of the RT-PCR reads with MiXCR, one entry per CDR3 protein. The sample has approximately 430,000 distinct CDR3 sequences, around 16% seen once. The chain is built from TRBV30 and TRBJ2-5; D is unresolved. The sequencing input was blood, either unsorted or a sorted T cell fraction (not recorded which). The sequence derives from a human donor who was either an allogeneic HSCT recipient or a stem cell or donor lymphocyte infusion donor (not recorded which). It is not recorded whose cells these are; they may come from a transplant donor. CDR3 coding DNA: TGTGCCTGGAGTGCCGGCCAAGAGACCCAGTACTTC. Translation: CAWSAGQETQYF. The whole variable domain, filled in from reference TRBV30 and TRBJ2-5, reads SQTIHQWPATLVQPVGSPLSLECTVEGTSNPNLYWYRQAAGRGLQLLFYSVGIGQISSEVPQNLSASRPQDRQFILSSKKLLLSDSGFYLCAWSAGQETQYFGPGTRLLVL.